One and the same sample provided the 10 T cell receptor beta chains below, sequenced in a study of blood T cell repertoires in COVID-19. Data came from immunoSEQ multiplex PCR; TCRdb stores just in-frame clones and leaves some out. The table shows fewer than 110,000 clones, with roughly nine tenths occurring only once. The source material was peripheral blood. These receptors were obtained from a man aged 35 to 55 with active or convalescent COVID-19.

The genes are TRBV5-1 and TRBJ1-1; no clear D gene. The ends were cut back, 0 bases at V and 2 bases at J, with 8 bases in the middle. The CDR3 extends over 14 amino acids. The germline V gene has CDR1 SGHRS and CDR2 YFSETQ. This chain's CDR3 is CASSLEGVNTEAFF. CDR3 DNA: TGCGCCAGCAGCTTGGAGGGAGTAAACACTGAAGCTTTCTTT. Full variable domain (rest looked up from reference TRBV5-1 and TRBJ1-1): KAGVTQTPRYLIKTRGQQVTLSCSPISGHRSVSWYQQTPGQGLQFLFEYFSETQRNKGNFPGRFSGRQFSNSRSEMNVSTLELGDSALYLCASSLEGVNTEAFFGQGTRLTVV.

This chain connects TRBV7-2 to TRBJ2-2, with D unresolved. The V and J ends lost 4 bases and 3 bases respectively, with 6 bases between them. The CDR3 has 13 amino acids. CDR1 and CDR2 from the germline V gene are SGHTA and FQGNSA. DNA of the CDR3: TGTGCCAGCAGCTCGCAGGACACCGGGGAGCTGTTTTTT. Its translation: CASSSQDTGELFF.

This chain uses TRBV3-1 (or the pseudogene TRBV3-2) with TRBJ1-1; 9 positions match TRBD1. V lost 4 bases and J lost 3; bases outside the gene matches: 6. Germline assignment: CDR1 LGHDT and CDR2 YNNKEL (reference sequence). CDR3 length: 15 residues. CDR3 sequence (DNA): TGTGCCAGCAGCCCCGGGACAGGGATTTACACTGAAGCTTTCTTT. Translation: CASSPGTGIYTEAFF.

This clone was detected only once. The chain couples TRBV28 to TRBJ2-7, with a weak D call TRBD2 (6 bases). CDR3 length equals 15 residues. Germline values: CDR1 MDHEN, CDR2 SYDVKM. V lost 4 bases, J lost 0 bases, and 13 bases lay in between. The CDR3 protein is CASSSSMGGSYEQYF. The CDR3 region has the DNA TGTGCCAGCAGTTCCTCAATGGGGGGCTCCTACGAGCAGTACTTC.

The chain carries TRBV2 and TRBJ2-7; the D gene is possibly TRBD2 (6 bases). The CDR3 extends over 17 amino acids. Germline V CDR1 and CDR2: SNHLY, FYNNEI. V was shortened by 6 bases and J by 6 bases, with 27 bases between the two germline ends. The DNA for the CDR3 is TGTGCCAGCAGCGAATCCGAAACGACCTTCGTCGGGAGCGAGCAGTACTTC. Translation gives CASSESETTFVGSEQYF.

The rearrangement links TRBV28 to TRBJ2-2; 7 bases map to TRBD1. The CDR3 is 17 amino acids. The germline V gene has CDR1 MDHEN and CDR2 SYDVKM. With V trimmed by 1 base and J by 1 base, 6 bases remained unmatched. In nucleotides, the CDR3 is TGTGCCAGCAGTTTATACTTGACAGGGATGAACACCGGGGAGCTGTTTTTT. Amino acid sequence: CASSLYLTGMNTGELFF.

The gene calls are TRBV7-9 and TRBJ1-2, with D possibly TRBD1 on 6 matching bases. The germline V gene has CDR1 SEHNR and CDR2 FQNEAQ (reference sequence). V lost 4 bases to trimming and J lost 4 bases, with 16 bases between them. The CDR3 runs 15 residues. CDR3 sequence (DNA): TGTGCCAGCAGCTCTACGGGGGGGCCGAGCTATGGCTACACCTTC. This gives the protein CASSSTGGPSYGYTF.

The V call is TRBV7-9, the J call TRBJ2-2; D ambiguous. Germline V gene sequence: CDR1 SEHNR, CDR2 FQNEAQ (reference sequence). The CDR3 has 16 residues. With 3 bases removed from V and 2 bases from J, the gap between germline ends came to 13 bases. The CDR3 loop reads CASSFDLAANTGELFF. CDR3 nucleotides: TGTGCCAGCAGCTTCGACTTAGCAGCCAACACCGGGGAGCTGTTTTTT. Combining the CDR3 with reference TRBV7-9 and TRBJ2-2 gives the whole variable domain DTGVSQNPRHKITKRGQNVTFRCDPISEHNRLYWYRQTLGQGPEFLTYFQNEAQLEKSRLLSDRFSAERPKGSFSTLEIQRTEQGDSAMYLCASSFDLAANTGELFFGEGSRLTVL.

J is TRBJ2-5 and V is TRBV7-9, with D hard to call. CDR3 size: 15 residues. The germline V gene has CDR1 SEHNR and CDR2 FQNEAQ (reference sequence). The germline V and J ends were trimmed by 1 base and 1 base, with 10 bases remaining between them. The CDR3 loop is CASSLGVTGQETQYF. CDR3 bases: TGTGCCAGCAGCTTAGGCGTAACGGGCCAAGAGACCCAGTACTTC.

The chain has TRBV12-1 and TRBJ1-2. TRBV12-1 is a known pseudogene. There are 19 residues in the CDR3. This chain's CDR3 is CASSSRWKPRRQRNYGYTF. The CDR3 DNA follows: TGTGCCAGCAGCTCGCGTTGGAAACCCCGACGCCAGCGAAACTATGGCTACACCTTC.